The 10 T cell receptor beta chains reported below all come from one sample, sequenced in a study of cytomegalovirus exposure and HLA in healthy donors. PCR primers comprised 60 Vbeta and 13 Jbeta primers. TCRdb's copy holds only in-frame clones and misses some; the assay was immunoSEQ multiplex PCR. The sample lists about 130,000 clones; approximately 63% were seen once. The sample consisted of PBMCs. The receptors stem from a woman aged 60-70 years in good health and CMV-seropositive.

V and J are TRBV6-5 and TRBJ2-7; 14 positions agree with TRBD2. Germline-derived CDR1 and CDR2 are MNHEY and SVGAGI. V trimming: 0 bases; J trimming: 3 bases; junction bases outside the gene matches: 1. The CDR3 length is 16 residues. The CDR3 spells CASSYSGTSGSYEQYF. CDR3 coding DNA: TGTGCCAGCAGTTACTCCGGGACTAGCGGGAGCTACGAGCAGTACTTC.

The V gene is TRBV5-1, the J gene TRBJ2-5; D may be TRBD2 (6 bases). The CDR3 length is 14 residues. Germline V gene data show CDR1 as SGHRS and CDR2 as YFSETQ. V lost 0 bases and J 2 bases, leaving 8 bases between the germline ends. CDR3 DNA: TGCGCCAGCAGCTTGGTGGGACTGCAAGAGACCCAGTACTTC. It translates to CASSLVGLQETQYF. Combining the CDR3 with reference TRBV5-1 and TRBJ2-5 gives the whole variable domain KAGVTQTPRYLIKTRGQQVTLSCSPISGHRSVSWYQQTPGQGLQFLFEYFSETQRNKGNFPGRFSGRQFSNSRSEMNVSTLELGDSALYLCASSLVGLQETQYFGPGTRLLVL.

This clone has just a few counts. The gene calls are TRBV28 and TRBJ1-1, with 9 bases fitting TRBD1. Germline-derived CDR1 and CDR2 are MDHEN and SYDVKM. J gave up 5 bases and V 11 bases, and 6 bases lay outside the gene matches. This CDR3 has 12 amino acids. In DNA, the CDR3 is TGTGCCGCCGGACAGGGGCAAACTGAAGCTTTCTTT. Residues: CAAGQGQTEAFF.

This sequence joins TRBV5-1 and TRBJ2-1; 14 nucleotides agree with TRBD2. This CDR3 contains 15 residues. From germline, CDR1 is SGHRS and CDR2 YFSETQ. Trimming removed 4 bases from V and 10 bases from J; junction bases left unmatched: 7. CDR3 nucleotides: TGCGCCAGCAGCCTAAGGACTAGCGGGAGGTACGAGCAGTTCTTC. Translated, it gives CASSLRTSGRYEQFF.

The chain is built from TRBV18 and TRBJ2-7; 9 bases are a match to TRBD1. The germline V gene encodes CDR1 KGHSH and CDR2 LQKENI. J gave up 3 bases and V 5 bases, and 5 bases lay outside the gene matches. This CDR3 spans 14 amino acids. The DNA for the CDR3 is TGTGCCAGCTCAACGGACAGGGGTTTCTACGAGCAGTACTTC. Amino acids: CASSTDRGFYEQYF. The full variable domain, in which reference TRBV18 and TRBJ2-7 provide the parts outside the CDR3, is NAGVMQNPRHLVRRRGQEARLRCSPMKGHSHVYWYRQLPEEGLKFMVYLQKENIIDESGMPKERFSAEFPKEGPSILRIQQVVRGDSAAYFCASSTDRGFYEQYFGPGTRLTVT.

The chain employs TRBV19 and TRBJ1-1, with D tentatively TRBD1 (6 bases). CDR1 is LNHDA and CDR2 is SQIVND in the germline V gene (reference sequence). This CDR3 comprises 12 residues. V dropped 4 bases and J dropped 11 bases, with 14 bases sitting between them. The CDR3 nucleotides are TGTGCCAGTAGTAGAGGGGGAGTTGGGGCTTTCTTT. Translation gives CASSRGGVGAFF.

CDR3 bases: TGTGCCAGCAGTGAAACAAATAGCAATCAGCCCCAGCATTTT. It is translated as CASSETNSNQPQHF. This chain connects TRBV2 to TRBJ1-5; D not certain. Germline V gene lookup returns CDR1 SNHLY and CDR2 FYNNEI. This CDR3 is 14 amino acids long. Trimming pared 2 bases from V and 0 bases from J, leaving 5 bases between.

This clone is a singleton in its sample. The chain combines TRBV19 with TRBJ2-5; the D is unclear. CDR3 length: 13 amino acids. V lost 6 bases to trimming and J lost 5 bases, with 13 bases between them. The germline V gene encodes CDR1 LNHDA and CDR2 SQIVND (reference sequence). CDR3: CASRPTDGETQYF. The CDR3 DNA reads as TGTGCCAGTAGGCCCACCGACGGGGAGACCCAGTACTTC.

The chain links TRBV7-3 to TRBJ1-2, with 7 bases that match TRBD1. The CDR3 runs to 14 residues. The ends lost 4 bases at V and 7 bases at J; junction bases unmatched: 9. Germline V gene sequence: CDR1 SGHTA, CDR2 FQGTGA. The CDR3 protein is CASSSRQGEGGYTF. Here the CDR3 DNA reads TGTGCCAGCAGCTCCCGACAGGGTGAGGGTGGCTACACCTTC.

This clone was seen a handful of times. The chain has TRBV27 and TRBJ1-6; 9 bases align to TRBD1. V shed 2 bases and J 7 bases; nucleotides not matched to a gene: 6. The CDR3 length is 16 residues. Germline loops: CDR1 MNHEY, CDR2 SMNVEV (reference sequence). Here the CDR3 reads CASSLGTGRSNSPLHF. The CDR3 DNA reads TGTGCCAGCAGTTTAGGGACAGGGCGGTCGAATTCACCCCTCCACTTT.